The clone carrying this T cell receptor beta chain was observed a single time. What it recognizes is unknown. The sample originates from a study of cytomegalovirus exposure and HLA in healthy donors. About the research overall: A later analysis reported the roughly 130 validation repertoires used the same platform as the roughly 670 first-cohort repertoires. Study-level results: Per published reports, the classifier diagnosed cytomegalovirus status with high specificity and sensitivity.

The CDR3 loop spans 10 amino acids. The V and J ends lost 7 bases and 6 bases respectively, with 5 bases between them. Germline-derived CDR1 and CDR2 are MDHEN and SYDVKM. Clones were sequenced by immunoSEQ multiplex PCR, and TCRdb holds only the in-frame ones, with some missing. Here the sample spans 100,000 to 150,000 clones, about 88% being singletons. This sequence was found in a woman aged 18-29 years in good health and CMV-seronegative. Sequenced input: PBMCs. This chain joins TRBV28 and TRBJ2-3; maybe TRBD1 (5 bases). CDR3 region: CASKGDTQYF. The DNA for the CDR3 is TGTGCCAGCAAGGGGGATACGCAGTATTTT.